The 19 T cell receptor beta chains below all came from one sample that was sequenced in a study of Tregs in tolerant kidney transplant recipients. The table came from immunoSEQ multiplex PCR; TCRdb's copy has only in-frame clones and leaves some out. Of 50,000 to 85,000 clones in the sample, roughly 92% are singletons; the top ten hold 11%. The material sequenced was CD8+ T cells from blood, taken before the transplant. These receptors were collected from a human donor who received a combined kidney and bone marrow transplant.

The chain uses TRBV4-2 and TRBJ2-7, with D perhaps matching TRBD1 (5 bases). V lost 2 bases, J lost 6 bases, and 5 bases lay in between. This CDR3 region has 11 residues. Germline V gene lookup returns CDR1 LGHNA and CDR2 YNFKEQ. CDR3 in amino acids: CASSQRGEQYF. For the CDR3, the DNA is TGTGCCAGCAGCCAAAGGGGCGAGCAGTACTTC.

The V gene is TRBV7-5, the J gene TRBJ2-1; TRBD2 is the table's D call and was not checked against the DNA. TRBV7-5 is tagged as a pseudogene. The CDR3 contains 13 residues. The CDR3 loop is CVRPPLEVPEQFF. The CDR3 DNA reads TGTGTCAGACCCCCTCTGGAGGTACCCGAGCAGTTCTTC.

The rearrangement joins TRBV27 to TRBJ2-1, with D perhaps matching TRBD1 (6 bases). Germline-derived CDR1 and CDR2 are MNHEY and SMNVEV (reference sequence). The CDR3 length is 14 residues. V lost 6 bases and J 9 bases, leaving 18 bases between the germline ends. The CDR3 nucleotides read TGTGCCAGCAGCTATACTCTACAGGGTCTTGAGCAGTTCTTC. Protein: CASSYTLQGLEQFF.

The genes are TRBV4-3 and TRBJ1-5; a possible D gene is TRBD1 (5 bases). Deletions cut 0 bases from V and 2 bases from J, with 5 bases between. Germline CDR1 LGHNA, CDR2 YSLEER. CDR3 length equals 14 residues. The CDR3 loop reads CASSQDRGNQPQHF. The CDR3 DNA is TGCGCCAGCAGCCAAGACAGGGGCAATCAGCCCCAGCATTTT.

This chain connects TRBV27 to TRBJ1-5; D possibly corresponds to TRBD1 (5 bases). Trimming removed 5 bases from V and 4 bases from J, with 12 bases in between. The CDR3 has 14 amino acids. Germline CDR1 MNHEY, CDR2 SMNVEV (reference sequence). The CDR3 loop is CASSHGGGNQPQHF. The CDR3 nucleotides are TGTGCCAGCAGTCATGGGGGAGGGAATCAGCCCCAGCATTTT.

The chain combines TRBV9 with TRBJ2-1; D possibly corresponds to TRBD1 (6 bases). In germline, CDR1 is SGDLS, CDR2 YYNGEE. CDR3 length: 16 amino acids. Trimming left V 0 bases short and J 1 base short, with 11 bases between. CDR3 residues: CASSVEGGGSYNEQFF. In DNA form, the CDR3 reads TGTGCCAGCAGCGTAGAAGGGGGTGGGTCCTACAATGAGCAGTTCTTC.

This chain connects TRBV29-1 to TRBJ2-2, with a weak D call TRBD1 (6 bases). V lost 6 bases and J lost 1, with 15 bases in between. CDR1 and CDR2 (germline): SQVTM, ANQGSEA. This CDR3 has 15 amino acids. CDR3 sequence: CSVATGPLNTGELFF. For the CDR3, the DNA is TGCAGCGTAGCAACAGGGCCCTTGAACACCGGGGAGCTGTTTTTT.

This rearrangement joins TRBV19 to TRBJ2-3; TRBD2 matches 10 bases. This CDR3 region has 14 residues. Germline assignment: CDR1 LNHDA and CDR2 SQIVND (reference sequence). V lost 10 bases and J lost 6; bases outside the gene matches: 10. The CDR3 nucleotides are TGTGCCACCGAACTAGCGGGATTTTCCGATACGCAGTATTTT. It encodes CATELAGFSDTQYF.

This clone was seen only once. The chain couples TRBV2 to TRBJ1-5; D remains ambiguous. In germline, CDR1 is SNHLY, CDR2 FYNNEI. CDR3 size: 16 residues. V shed 3 bases and J shed 3 bases, with 15 bases lying between them. The DNA of the CDR3 is TGTGCCAGCAGTGAGGTGCCCCTCGGGGTCAATCAGCCCCAGCATTTT. Translated: CASSEVPLGVNQPQHF.

This clone was found once. The chain links TRBV7-6 to TRBJ2-5, with 9 nucleotides matching TRBD2. With the DNA end fitting TRBJ2-7 better, the J assignment may be wrong. Germline CDR1 is SGHVS and CDR2 is FNYEAQ. This CDR3 comprises 16 residues. DNA of the CDR3: TGTGCCAGCAGCCAGGGCCTAGCGGGATCTACCTACGAGCAGTACTTC. Protein: CASSQGLAGSTYEQYF.

This chain connects TRBV6-6 to TRBJ1-4, with D uncertain. CDR3 length: 14 residues. The V and J ends lost 7 bases and 8 bases respectively, with 17 bases between them. CDR1 and CDR2 (germline): MNHNY, SVGAGI (reference sequence). The CDR3 region has the DNA TGTGCCAGCACCGGACGGTTCTCGGGGGAAAAACTGTTTTTT. It translates to CASTGRFSGEKLFF.

In this sample, this clone turned up once. The V call is TRBV9, the J call TRBJ1-3, with TRBD1 matching over 9 bases. The germline gives CDR1 SGDLS, CDR2 YYNGEE. Trimming at V came to 3 bases and at J to 7 bases, leaving 11 bases not matched to a gene. There are 16 residues in the CDR3. DNA of the CDR3: TGTGCCAGCAGCGACGACTTTGGACAGGGGTGGAACACCATATATTTT. Translating gives CASSDDFGQGWNTIYF.

V and J are TRBV9 and TRBJ2-3, with 7 bases fitting TRBD2. The CDR3 covers 15 residues. The junction had 5 bases not matched to a gene; V was cut back by 2 bases and J by 2 bases. Germline CDR1 SGDLS, CDR2 YYNGEE. CDR3 amino acids: CASSVLAALTDTQYF. The CDR3, as DNA: TGTGCCAGCAGCGTCCTAGCGGCACTCACAGATACGCAGTATTTT.

The chain employs TRBV15 and TRBJ2-1; the D gene is possibly TRBD1 (7 bases). V was trimmed by 5 bases and J by 8 bases, leaving 16 bases between them. Germline V gene lookup returns CDR1 LNHNV and CDR2 YYDKDF (reference sequence). The length of the CDR3 is 14 residues. The CDR3 reads CATSSEGASDEQFF. The CDR3 nucleotides read TGTGCCACCAGCTCCGAGGGGGCTAGCGATGAGCAGTTCTTC.

The V call is TRBV6-4, the J call TRBJ1-1; 7 nucleotides line up with TRBD1. The CDR3 length is 18 residues. Germline V gene sequence: CDR1 MRHNA, CDR2 SNTAGT. J lost 0 bases, V lost 7 bases, and 17 bases had no gene match. The CDR3 sequence is CASIEYSWDDRVNTEAFF. The CDR3 DNA follows: TGTGCCAGCATAGAATACTCATGGGATGACAGGGTGAACACTGAAGCTTTCTTT.

The CDR3 loop is CASSFLQTYYGYTF. CDR3 bases: TGTGCCAGCAGCTTTCTACAGACGTACTATGGCTACACCTTC. The chain has TRBV7-2 and TRBJ1-2, with unresolved D. This CDR3 is 14 amino acids long. V lost 3 bases and J lost 3, with 11 bases in between. Germline V gene data show CDR1 as SGHTA and CDR2 as FQGNSA. The whole variable domain, filled in from reference TRBV7-2 and TRBJ1-2, reads GAGVSQSPSNKVTEKGKDVELRCDPISGHTALYWYRQSLGQGLEFLIYFQGNSAPDKSGLPSDRFSAERTGGSVSTLTIQRTQQEDSAVYLCASSFLQTYYGYTFGSGTRLTVV.

The rearrangement joins TRBV2 to TRBJ1-4; 7 bases map to TRBD1. CDR3 size: 18 residues. The V segment lost 6 bases and the J segment 3 bases; nucleotides outside the gene matches: 16. The germline CDR1 and CDR2 sequences are SNHLY and FYNNEI. This chain's CDR3 is CASSRNIKDRRPNEKLFF. In DNA, the CDR3 is TGTGCCAGCAGCAGAAACATCAAGGACAGGCGGCCTAATGAAAAACTGTTTTTT.

The rearrangement joins TRBV4-3 to TRBJ1-2; D is uncertain. There are 16 residues in the CDR3. CDR1 is LGHNA, CDR2 YSLEER, per germline. V lost 0 bases and J lost 4, with 15 bases in between. The CDR3 sequence is CASSQEKEWASYGYTF. DNA of the CDR3: TGCGCCAGCAGCCAAGAAAAAGAATGGGCGAGCTATGGCTACACCTTC.

The V and J genes are TRBV4-2 and TRBJ2-2; D is unresolved. Looked up from germline, CDR1 is LGHNA and CDR2 is YNFKEQ. This CDR3 has 13 amino acids. Trimming cost V 2 bases and J 7 bases, with 8 bases left between them. The DNA of the CDR3 is TGTGCCAGCAGCCAAAAAAGCAACGGGGAGCTGTTTTTT. It codes for CASSQKSNGELFF.